This passage covers 27 T cell receptor beta chains from one sample sequenced in a study of CD8 T cells in ankylosing spondylitis. Via MiXCR, TCRdb re-called the 5' RACE reads, giving one row per CDR3 protein. The sample has under 250,000 distinct CDR3 sequences; approximately 8% are singletons. Sequenced material: blood, either unsorted or a sorted T cell fraction (not recorded which). These receptors were obtained from a female donor with ankylosing spondylitis or in good health (not recorded which).

This clonotype came up many times. The chain couples TRBV6-1 to TRBJ1-4, with 8 bases that match TRBD1. CDR3 length: 15 residues. Germline CDR1 and CDR2: MNHNS and SASEGT. Germline trimming cut 5 bases from V and 7 bases from J; bases unmatched to any gene: 9. CDR3 in DNA: TGTGCCAGCAGTATCATCTCACAGGGGGGTGAAAAACTGTTTTTT. Amino acids: CASSIISQGGEKLFF.

V is TRBV20-1 and J is TRBJ2-7; a possible D gene is TRBD1 (9 bases). V was cut by 6 bases and J by 3 bases, with 18 bases left in between. CDR1 DFQATT and CDR2 SNEGSKA come from the germline V gene (reference sequence). The CDR3 length is 14 residues. The chain's CDR3 is CSAGGDRVSYEQYF. The CDR3 nucleotides read TGCAGTGCCGGGGGGGACAGGGTTAGCTACGAGCAGTACTTC.

This clonotype showed up many times. The chain carries TRBV7-2 and TRBJ1-3; the D gene is possibly TRBD1 (6 bases). V was clipped by 4 bases and J by 7 bases, with 11 bases between them. Germline V gene sequence: CDR1 SGHTA, CDR2 FQGNSA. The CDR3 consists of 13 residues. CDR3 DNA: TGTGCCAGCAGCTCGGGGGGGCGGAACACCATATATTTT. It specifies CASSSGGRNTIYF. Looking up the rest from reference TRBV7-2 and TRBJ1-3 gives the full variable domain: GAGVSQSPSNKVTEKGKDVELRCDPISGHTALYWYRQSLGQGLEFLIYFQGNSAPDKSGLPSDRFSAERTGGSVSTLTIQRTQQEDSAVYLCASSSGGRNTIYFGEGSWLTVV.

The CDR3 DNA sequence: TGCGCCAGCAGTCGGGTCGGGGACCTGACAGATACGCAGTATTTT. Amino acid sequence: CASSRVGDLTDTQYF. The chain carries TRBV5-1 and TRBJ2-3; D is tentatively TRBD1 or TRBD2 (5 bases each). Germline loops: CDR1 SGHRS, CDR2 YFSETQ. Trimming cost V 5 bases and J 3 bases, with 16 bases left between them. The CDR3 is 15 residues long.

This clonotype showed up many times. The chain is built from TRBV6-1 and TRBJ2-4, with D possibly TRBD2 on 5 matching bases. Germline CDR1 and CDR2: MNHNS and SASEGT. The CDR3 consists of 13 residues. Trimming stripped 8 bases from V and 2 bases from J, with 10 bases between. The CDR3 here is CASHPGTKNIQYF. CDR3 in DNA: TGTGCCAGCCACCCCGGGACCAAAAACATTCAGTACTTC.

This clonotype was counted at least ten times. The chain couples TRBV7-2 to TRBJ1-1; unclear D gene. The CDR3 runs to 13 residues. With 1 base removed from V and 0 bases from J, the gap between germline ends came to 3 bases. Germline V gives CDR1 SGHTA, CDR2 FQGNSA. The CDR3 DNA reads as TGTGCCAGCAGCTTAGTTTTGAACACTGAAGCTTTCTTT. This codes for CASSLVLNTEAFF.

This clonotype came up many times. CDR3 sequence: CASTIDRGYGYTF. CDR3 DNA: TGTGCCAGCACCATAGACAGGGGGTATGGCTACACCTTC. The chain has TRBV12-3 or TRBV12-4 and TRBJ1-2; 9 bases are a match to TRBD1. The CDR3 runs 13 residues. J gave up 5 bases and V 7 bases, and 5 bases lay outside the gene matches.

This clonotype was counted many times. The chain is built from TRBV6-1 and TRBJ2-7, with 8 bases that match TRBD1. Germline V gene data show CDR1 as MNHNS and CDR2 as SASEGT. The CDR3 is 14 residues long. V was clipped by 5 bases and J by 5 bases; unmatched bases: 8. This CDR3 reads CASSRGGQGHEQYF. CDR3 in DNA: TGTGCCAGCAGTCGCGGTGGACAGGGCCACGAGCAGTACTTC.

This clonotype was counted many times. The junction shows a germline mismatch at one end, possibly a read error. The V gene is TRBV4-3, the J gene TRBJ1-1; no firm D call. The length of the CDR3 is 11 residues. Germline-derived CDR1 and CDR2 are LGHNA and YSLEER. CDR3 sequence: CASSQGGGPSF. The CDR3 region has the DNA TGCGCCAGCAGCCAAGGAGGTGGGCCGTCCTTT.

The chain employs TRBV11-2 and TRBJ1-5; unclear D gene. Looked up from germline, CDR1 is SGHAT and CDR2 is FQNNGV. The CDR3 is 14 residues long. V dropped 4 bases and J dropped 9 bases, with 16 bases sitting between them. The CDR3 bases are TGTGCCAGCAGCTCCGACACCTCGGCCCGGCCCCAGCATTTT. Protein: CASSSDTSARPQHF.

This clonotype was counted at least ten times. The rearrangement joins TRBV3-1 to TRBJ2-7; 10 bases line up with TRBD2. The CDR3 runs to 15 residues. Germline values: CDR1 LGHDT, CDR2 YNNKEL (reference sequence). The ends lost 0 bases at V and 5 bases at J; junction bases unmatched: 4. CDR3 loop: CASSQDASGGDEQYF. The CDR3 DNA sequence: TGTGCCAGCAGCCAAGATGCGAGCGGGGGGGACGAGCAGTACTTC.

This clonotype appeared many times. The V and J genes are TRBV28 and TRBJ2-1; possibly TRBD1 or TRBD2 for D (5 bases each). The CDR3 is 15 residues long. Deletions cut 5 bases from V and 6 bases from J, with 17 bases between. The germline gives CDR1 MDHEN, CDR2 SYDVKM. CDR3 in amino acids: CASSLGTRRANEQFF. CDR3 DNA: TGTGCCAGCAGTCTGGGGACCCGACGGGCCAATGAGCAGTTCTTC.

The V call is TRBV7-9, the J call TRBJ2-1, with D tentatively TRBD2 (5 bases). V lost 5 bases, J lost 7 bases, and 15 bases lay in between. The CDR3 extends over 14 amino acids. CDR1 is SEHNR and CDR2 is FQNEAQ in the germline V gene (reference sequence). Here the CDR3 reads CASSPDFERNEQFF. The CDR3 DNA reads TGTGCCAGCAGCCCTGACTTCGAGCGGAATGAGCAGTTCTTC.

This clonotype was counted many times. J is TRBJ2-1 and V is TRBV20-1, with 12 nucleotides matching TRBD2. Germline assignment: CDR1 DFQATT and CDR2 SNEGSKA (reference sequence). V lost 5 bases and J lost 8; bases outside the gene matches: 7. This CDR3 spans 14 amino acids. As DNA, the CDR3 is TGCAGTGCTCCGACTAGCGGGAGATTCCATGAGCAGTTCTTC. It codes for CSAPTSGRFHEQFF.

This clonotype was picked up many times. The gene calls are TRBV2 and TRBJ1-1; D perhaps matches TRBD1 (6 bases). Germline CDR1 SNHLY, CDR2 FYNNEI. The CDR3 spans 13 residues. V lost 4 bases and J lost 4, with 10 bases in between. In DNA form, the CDR3 reads TGTGCCAGCAGTGTTACAGGGACCACTGAAGCTTTCTTT. It is translated as CASSVTGTTEAFF.

This clonotype was counted between two and nine times. V gene TRBV7-2 combines with J gene TRBJ2-3, with TRBD1 matching over 11 bases. CDR1 is SGHTA and CDR2 is FQGNSA in the germline V gene. The CDR3 covers 17 residues. The ends lost 2 bases at V and 5 bases at J; junction bases unmatched: 9. The CDR3 protein is CASSLTVSGTGGDTQYF. CDR3 coding DNA: TGTGCCAGCAGCTTAACCGTCTCGGGGACAGGGGGAGATACGCAGTATTTT.

This clonotype came up many times. Here the CDR3 DNA reads TGTGCCAGCAGTCTACAGGGGGGGTACTACGAGCAGTACTTC. Its translation: CASSLQGGYYEQYF. The chain has TRBV12-3 or TRBV12-4 and TRBJ2-7, with D perhaps TRBD1 (8 bases). The CDR3 is made up of 14 amino acids. Trimming stripped 5 bases from V and 3 bases from J, with 14 bases between.

This clonotype occurred many times. The gene calls are TRBV9 and TRBJ1-5; D might be TRBD1 (5 bases). The ends were cut back, 3 bases at V and 4 bases at J, with 8 bases in the middle. CDR1 SGDLS and CDR2 YYNGEE come from the germline V gene. This CDR3 has 13 amino acids. DNA for the CDR3: TGTGCCAGCAGCGAAGGGGAAAATCAGCCCCAGCATTTT. Amino acid sequence: CASSEGENQPQHF.

A few counts support this clonotype. A read error is possible here, since a much larger clone lies one base away. CDR3 sequence reads: CASSLGSMNTEAFF. The CDR3 DNA reads as TGTGCCAGCAGCTTAGGGAGTATGAACACTGAAGCTTTCTTT. The gene calls are TRBV7-2 and TRBJ1-1; unclear D gene. The CDR3 contains 14 residues. V gave up 1 base and J gave up 0 bases, with 6 bases separating them. Looked up from germline, CDR1 is SGHTA and CDR2 is FQGNSA. Looking up the rest from reference TRBV7-2 and TRBJ1-1 gives the full variable domain: GAGVSQSPSNKVTEKGKDVELRCDPISGHTALYWYRQSLGQGLEFLIYFQGNSAPDKSGLPSDRFSAERTGGSVSTLTIQRTQQEDSAVYLCASSLGSMNTEAFFGQGTRLTVV.

This clonotype came up many times. This chain links TRBV5-1 with TRBJ2-7; 13 bases match TRBD2. The V segment lost 0 bases and the J segment 4 bases; nucleotides outside the gene matches: 10. CDR1 is SGHRS and CDR2 is YFSETQ in the germline V gene. This CDR3 spans 18 amino acids. DNA of the CDR3: TGCGCCAGCAGCTTGGGGACTAGCGGGAGTTCGGGGGGGTACGAGCAGTACTTC. This encodes CASSLGTSGSSGGYEQYF.

This clonotype was detected ten times or more. The CDR3 loop is CSIEGGAKDQPQHF. CDR3 nucleotide sequence: TGCAGCATAGAGGGGGGGGCAAAAGATCAGCCCCAGCATTTT. This chain connects TRBV20-1 to TRBJ1-5, with D tentatively TRBD1 (6 bases). This CDR3 is 14 amino acids long. CDR1 is DFQATT, CDR2 SNEGSKA, per germline (reference sequence).

This clonotype was seen a few times. The chain links TRBV5-1 to TRBJ1-1, with unresolved D. V was clipped by 0 bases and J by 1 base, with 10 bases between them. The CDR3 consists of 15 residues. CDR1 and CDR2 from the germline V gene are SGHRS and YFSETQ. CDR3 nucleotide sequence: TGCGCCAGCAGCTTGGATAGGGTCCGGAACACTGAAGCTTTCTTT. It specifies CASSLDRVRNTEAFF. The whole variable domain, filled in from reference TRBV5-1 and TRBJ1-1, reads KAGVTQTPRYLIKTRGQQVTLSCSPISGHRSVSWYQQTPGQGLQFLFEYFSETQRNKGNFPGRFSGRQFSNSRSEMNVSTLELGDSALYLCASSLDRVRNTEAFFGQGTRLTVV.

This clonotype occurred many times. This sequence joins TRBV7-9 and TRBJ2-4; D unclear. Germline V gives CDR1 SEHNR, CDR2 FQNEAQ (reference sequence). There are 17 residues in the CDR3. V lost 5 bases and J lost 0, with 17 bases in between. For the CDR3, the DNA is TGTGCCAGCAGCCCCCCTGCCCTGCTGGAAGCCAAAAACATTCAGTACTTC. Amino acids: CASSPPALLEAKNIQYF.

This clonotype has at least ten counts. The V gene is TRBV6-2 or TRBV6-3, the J gene TRBJ1-3, with 7 bases matching TRBD1. The CDR3 is 21 amino acids. J lost 4 bases, V lost 0 bases, and 21 bases had no gene match. Germline V gives CDR1 MNHEY, CDR2 SVGEGT. CDR3 DNA: TGTGCCAGCAGTTACTCGAGCCCAGCCCCCCACAGGGGCCATAAAGGAAACACCATATATTTT. This codes for CASSYSSPAPHRGHKGNTIYF.

This clonotype was seen repeatedly, ten times or more. The chain is built from TRBV3-1 and TRBJ2-7, with a weak D call TRBD2 (7 bases). Germline loops: CDR1 LGHDT, CDR2 YNNKEL (reference sequence). V was trimmed by 0 bases and J by 7 bases, leaving 22 bases between them. This CDR3 spans 17 amino acids. The CDR3 DNA reads as TGTGCCAGCAGCCAAGATCCTCTAATCCCCGGGGGGCGTGAGCAGTACTTC. Translating it yields CASSQDPLIPGGREQYF.

A remark on this clonotype: An end of the junction differs from the germline gene, which may be a read error. This chain uses TRBV7-8 with TRBJ2-1; D may be TRBD2 (6 bases). The germline V gene has CDR1 SGHVS and CDR2 FQNEAQ. The CDR3 has 15 amino acids. CDR3 DNA: TGTGCCAGCAGCTTAGGGGGACTCTCCTTCAATGAGCAGTTCTTC. Amino acids: CASSLGGLSFNEQFF.

J is TRBJ2-5 and V is TRBV4-2; D is ambiguous. The germline V and J ends were trimmed by 0 bases and 4 bases, with 6 bases remaining between them. The CDR3 runs to 13 residues. From germline, CDR1 is LGHNA and CDR2 YNFKEQ. The CDR3 is CASSQDVRETQYF. In DNA, the CDR3 is TGTGCCAGCAGCCAAGACGTTCGAGAGACCCAGTACTTC.